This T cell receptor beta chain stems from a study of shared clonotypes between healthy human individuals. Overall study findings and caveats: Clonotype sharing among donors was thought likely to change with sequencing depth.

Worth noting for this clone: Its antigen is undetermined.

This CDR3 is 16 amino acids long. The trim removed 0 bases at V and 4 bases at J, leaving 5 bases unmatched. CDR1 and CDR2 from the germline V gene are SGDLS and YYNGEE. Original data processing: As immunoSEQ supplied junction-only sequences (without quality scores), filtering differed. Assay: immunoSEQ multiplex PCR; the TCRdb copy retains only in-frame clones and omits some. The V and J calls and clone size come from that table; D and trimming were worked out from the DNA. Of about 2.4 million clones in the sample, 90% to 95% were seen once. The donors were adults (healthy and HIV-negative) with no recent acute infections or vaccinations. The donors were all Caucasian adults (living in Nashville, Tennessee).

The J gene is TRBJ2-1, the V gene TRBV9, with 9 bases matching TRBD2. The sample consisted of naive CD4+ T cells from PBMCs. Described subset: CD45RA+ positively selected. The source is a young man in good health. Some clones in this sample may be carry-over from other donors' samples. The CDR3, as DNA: TGTGCCAGCAGCGTAGGGCGGGAGGGCCGTTACAATGAGCAGTTCTTC. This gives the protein CASSVGREGRYNEQFF.